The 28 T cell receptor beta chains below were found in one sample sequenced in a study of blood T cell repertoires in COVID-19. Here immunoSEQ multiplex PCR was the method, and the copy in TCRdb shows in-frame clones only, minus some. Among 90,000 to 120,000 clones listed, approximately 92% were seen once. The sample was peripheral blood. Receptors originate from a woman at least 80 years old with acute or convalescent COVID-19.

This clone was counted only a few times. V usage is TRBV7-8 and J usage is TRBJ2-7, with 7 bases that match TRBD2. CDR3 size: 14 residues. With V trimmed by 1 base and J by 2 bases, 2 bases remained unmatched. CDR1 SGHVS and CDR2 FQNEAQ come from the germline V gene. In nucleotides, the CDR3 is TGTGCCAGCAGCTTAGGAGCGGGGCCCTACGAGCAGTACTTC. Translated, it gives CASSLGAGPYEQYF.

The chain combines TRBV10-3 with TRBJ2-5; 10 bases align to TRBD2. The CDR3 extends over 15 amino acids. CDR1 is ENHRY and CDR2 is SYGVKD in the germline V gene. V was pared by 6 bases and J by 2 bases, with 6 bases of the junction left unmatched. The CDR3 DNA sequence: TGTGCCATCAGGGCTAGCGGGGGACATCAAGAGACCCAGTACTTC. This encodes CAIRASGGHQETQYF.

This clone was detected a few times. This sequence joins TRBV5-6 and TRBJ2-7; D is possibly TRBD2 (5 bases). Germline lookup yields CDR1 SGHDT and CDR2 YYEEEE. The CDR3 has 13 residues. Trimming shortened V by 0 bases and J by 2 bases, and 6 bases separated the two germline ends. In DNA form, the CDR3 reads TGTGCCAGCAGCTTGGCCGGGACCTACGAGCAGTACTTC. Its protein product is CASSLAGTYEQYF.

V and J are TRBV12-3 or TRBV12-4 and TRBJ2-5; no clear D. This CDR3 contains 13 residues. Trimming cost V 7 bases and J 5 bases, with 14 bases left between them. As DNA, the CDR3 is TGTGCCAGCAACTCGGGTGCTAGGGAGACCCAGTACTTC. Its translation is CASNSGARETQYF.

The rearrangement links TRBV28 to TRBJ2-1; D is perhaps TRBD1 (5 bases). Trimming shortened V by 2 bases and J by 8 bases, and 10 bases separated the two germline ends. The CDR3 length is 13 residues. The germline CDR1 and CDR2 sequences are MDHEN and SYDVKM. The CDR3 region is CASSLRGLDEQFF. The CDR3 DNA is TGTGCCAGCAGTTTAAGGGGATTGGATGAGCAGTTCTTC.

DNA for the CDR3: TGTGCCAGCTCACCGGTTAGACTAAGCGGGGAAGACTATGAGCAGTTCTTC. Its protein is CASSPVRLSGEDYEQFF. This chain links TRBV18 with TRBJ2-1, with 7 bases identical to TRBD2. Unmatched junction bases numbered 16, after V lost 3 bases and J lost 8 bases. This CDR3 has 17 amino acids. Germline V gene data show CDR1 as KGHSH and CDR2 as LQKENI. Complete variable domain (other parts from reference TRBV18 and TRBJ2-1): NAGVMQNPRHLVRRRGQEARLRCSPMKGHSHVYWYRQLPEEGLKFMVYLQKENIIDESGMPKERFSAEFPKEGPSILRIQQVVRGDSAAYFCASSPVRLSGEDYEQFFGPGTRLTVL.

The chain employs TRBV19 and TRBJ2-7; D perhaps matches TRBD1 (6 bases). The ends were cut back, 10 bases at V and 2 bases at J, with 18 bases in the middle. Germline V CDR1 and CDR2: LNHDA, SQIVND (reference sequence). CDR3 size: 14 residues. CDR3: CATSGTTVTYEQYF. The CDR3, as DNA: TGTGCCACTTCCGGGACAACGGTGACCTACGAGCAGTACTTC.

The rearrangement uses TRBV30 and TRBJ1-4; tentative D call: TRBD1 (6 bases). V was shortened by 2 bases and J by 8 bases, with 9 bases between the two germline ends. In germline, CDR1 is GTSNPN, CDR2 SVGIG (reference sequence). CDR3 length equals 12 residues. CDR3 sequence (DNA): TGTGCCTGGAGTTGGACAGACGAAAAACTGTTTTTT. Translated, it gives CAWSWTDEKLFF.

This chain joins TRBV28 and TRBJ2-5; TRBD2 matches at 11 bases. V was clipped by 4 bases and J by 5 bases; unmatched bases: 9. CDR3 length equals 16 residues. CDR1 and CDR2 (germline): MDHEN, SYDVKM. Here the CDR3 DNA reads TGTGCCAGCAGTTGGCAGCTAGCGGGGGGCGGGGAGACCCAGTACTTC. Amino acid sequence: CASSWQLAGGGETQYF.

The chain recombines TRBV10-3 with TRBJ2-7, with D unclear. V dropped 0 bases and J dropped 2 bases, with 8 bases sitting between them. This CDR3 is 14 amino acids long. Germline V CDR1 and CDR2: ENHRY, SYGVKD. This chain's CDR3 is CAISESTGPYEQYF. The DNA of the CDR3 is TGTGCCATCAGTGAGTCGACGGGTCCCTACGAGCAGTACTTC.

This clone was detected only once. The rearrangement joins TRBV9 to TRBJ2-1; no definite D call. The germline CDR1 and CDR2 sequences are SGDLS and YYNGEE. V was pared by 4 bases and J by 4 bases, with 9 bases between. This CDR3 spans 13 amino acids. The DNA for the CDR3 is TGTGCCAGCAGCCCCCCCGGGTACAATGAGCAGTTCTTC. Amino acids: CASSPPGYNEQFF.

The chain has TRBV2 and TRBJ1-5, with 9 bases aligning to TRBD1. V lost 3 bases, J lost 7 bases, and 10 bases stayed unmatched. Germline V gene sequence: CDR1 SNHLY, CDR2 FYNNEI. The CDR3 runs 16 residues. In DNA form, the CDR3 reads TGTGCCAGCAGTGATTGGGGACAGGGATCGGAGCAGCCCCAGCATTTT. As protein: CASSDWGQGSEQPQHF.

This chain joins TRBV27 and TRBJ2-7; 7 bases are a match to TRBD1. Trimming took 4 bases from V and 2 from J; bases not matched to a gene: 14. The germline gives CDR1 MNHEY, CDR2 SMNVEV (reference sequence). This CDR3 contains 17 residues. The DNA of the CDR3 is TGTGCCAGCAGTTCCAACGCTAGGACAGGCGGTACCTACGAGCAGTACTTC. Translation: CASSSNARTGGTYEQYF.

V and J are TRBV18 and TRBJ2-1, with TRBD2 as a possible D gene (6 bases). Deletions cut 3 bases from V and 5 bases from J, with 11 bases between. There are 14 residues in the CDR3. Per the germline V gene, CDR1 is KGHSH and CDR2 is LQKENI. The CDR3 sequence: CASSPGLMNNEQFF. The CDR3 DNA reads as TGTGCCAGCTCACCGGGACTTATGAACAATGAGCAGTTCTTC.

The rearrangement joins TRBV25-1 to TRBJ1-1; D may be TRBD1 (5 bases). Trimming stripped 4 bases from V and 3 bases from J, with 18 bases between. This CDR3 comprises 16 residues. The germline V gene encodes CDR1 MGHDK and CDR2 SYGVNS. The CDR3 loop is CASSGTWAPGDTEAFF. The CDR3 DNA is TGTGCCAGCAGTGGAACCTGGGCCCCGGGGGACACTGAAGCTTTCTTT.

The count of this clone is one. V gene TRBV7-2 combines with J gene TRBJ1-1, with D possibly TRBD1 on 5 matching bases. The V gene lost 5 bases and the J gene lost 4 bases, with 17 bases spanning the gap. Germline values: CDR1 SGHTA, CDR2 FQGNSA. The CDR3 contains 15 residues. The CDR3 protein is CASSTQSQGTTEAFF. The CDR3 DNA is TGTGCCAGCAGCACACAGAGCCAGGGTACCACTGAAGCTTTCTTT.

CDR3 nucleotide sequence: TGTGCCAGCAGCTTTCCCGGGGGTGCTCTCGAAAAACTGTTTTTT. Translated, it gives CASSFPGGALEKLFF. The chain has TRBV7-8 and TRBJ1-4; TRBD1 is a possible D gene (5 bases). The germline V gene has CDR1 SGHVS and CDR2 FQNEAQ. V shed 3 bases and J shed 8 bases, with 16 bases lying between them. CDR3 length equals 15 residues.

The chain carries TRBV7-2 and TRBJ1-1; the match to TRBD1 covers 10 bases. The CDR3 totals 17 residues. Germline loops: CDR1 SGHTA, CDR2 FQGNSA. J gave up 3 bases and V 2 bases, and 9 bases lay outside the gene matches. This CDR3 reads CASSLYPSGQGDTEAFF. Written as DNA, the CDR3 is TGTGCCAGCAGCTTATACCCCTCCGGACAGGGGGACACTGAAGCTTTCTTT.

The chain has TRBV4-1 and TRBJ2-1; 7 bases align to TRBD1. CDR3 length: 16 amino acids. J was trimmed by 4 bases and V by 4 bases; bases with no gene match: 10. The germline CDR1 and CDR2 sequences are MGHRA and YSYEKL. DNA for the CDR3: TGCGCCAGCAGCCCTCCGGGACAGAAAATTTACAATGAGCAGTTCTTC. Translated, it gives CASSPPGQKIYNEQFF.

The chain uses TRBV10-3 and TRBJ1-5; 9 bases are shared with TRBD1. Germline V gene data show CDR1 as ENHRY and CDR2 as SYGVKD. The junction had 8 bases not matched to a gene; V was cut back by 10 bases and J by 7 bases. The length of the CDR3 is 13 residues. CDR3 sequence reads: CATCRDRDQPQHF. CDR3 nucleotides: TGTGCCACCTGTAGGGACAGGGACCAGCCCCAGCATTTT.

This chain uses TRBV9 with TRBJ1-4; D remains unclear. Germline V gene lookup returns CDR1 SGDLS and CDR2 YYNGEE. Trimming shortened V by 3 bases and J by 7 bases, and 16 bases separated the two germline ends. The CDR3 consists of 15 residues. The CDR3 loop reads CASSGHLSSGEKLFF. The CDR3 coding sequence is TGTGCCAGCAGCGGGCATTTGAGTTCGGGTGAAAAACTGTTTTTT. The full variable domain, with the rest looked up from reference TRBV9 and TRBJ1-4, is DSGVTQTPKHLITATGQRVTLRCSPRSGDLSVYWYQQSLDQGLQFLIQYYNGEERAKGNILERFSAQQFPDLHSELNLSSLELGDSALYFCASSGHLSSGEKLFFGSGTQLSVL.

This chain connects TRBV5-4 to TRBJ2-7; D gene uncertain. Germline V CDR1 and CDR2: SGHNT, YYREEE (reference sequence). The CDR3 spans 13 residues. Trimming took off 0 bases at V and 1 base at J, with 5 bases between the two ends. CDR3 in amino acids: CASSLVSSYEQYF. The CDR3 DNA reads TGTGCCAGCAGCTTGGTATCGTCCTACGAGCAGTACTTC.

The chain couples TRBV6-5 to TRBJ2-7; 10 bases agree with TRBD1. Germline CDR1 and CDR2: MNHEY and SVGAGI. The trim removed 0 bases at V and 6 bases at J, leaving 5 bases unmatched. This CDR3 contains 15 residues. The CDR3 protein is CASSYSLTGGAEQYF. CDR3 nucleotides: TGTGCCAGCAGTTACTCCTTGACAGGGGGCGCCGAGCAGTACTTC.

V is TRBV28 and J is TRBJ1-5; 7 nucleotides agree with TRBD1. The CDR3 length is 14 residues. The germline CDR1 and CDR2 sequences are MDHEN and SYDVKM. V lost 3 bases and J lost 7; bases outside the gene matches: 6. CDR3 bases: TGTGCCAGCAGTTTGATCCAGGGGGACCAGCCCCAGCATTTT. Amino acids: CASSLIQGDQPQHF.

The CDR3 here is CASSLSGDNQPQHF. The CDR3 nucleotides are TGTGCCAGCAGCTTATCAGGGGACAATCAGCCCCAGCATTTT. The chain links TRBV7-9 to TRBJ1-5; D might be TRBD1 (6 bases). This CDR3 comprises 14 residues. Trimming took off 2 bases at V and 3 bases at J, with 8 bases between the two ends. Germline CDR1 reads SEHNR; CDR2 reads FQNEAQ (reference sequence).

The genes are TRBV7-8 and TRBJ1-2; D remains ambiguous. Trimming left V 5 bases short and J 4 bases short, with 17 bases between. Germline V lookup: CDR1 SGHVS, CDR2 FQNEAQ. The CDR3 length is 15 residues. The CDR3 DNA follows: TGTGCCAGCAGCCAAAGTATTCTGGCCACCTATGGCTACACCTTC. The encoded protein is CASSQSILATYGYTF. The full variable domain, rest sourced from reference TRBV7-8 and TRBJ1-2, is GAGVSQSPRYKVAKRGQDVALRCDPISGHVSLFWYQQALGQGPEFLTYFQNEAQLDKSGLPSDRFFAERPEGSVSTLKIQRTQQEDSAVYLCASSQSILATYGYTFGSGTRLTVV.

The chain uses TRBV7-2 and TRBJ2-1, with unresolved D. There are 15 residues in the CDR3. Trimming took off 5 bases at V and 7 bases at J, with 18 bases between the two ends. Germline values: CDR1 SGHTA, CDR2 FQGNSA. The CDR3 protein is CASSPNRGSNNEQFF. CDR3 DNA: TGTGCCAGCAGCCCCAATCGAGGCAGTAATAATGAGCAGTTCTTC.

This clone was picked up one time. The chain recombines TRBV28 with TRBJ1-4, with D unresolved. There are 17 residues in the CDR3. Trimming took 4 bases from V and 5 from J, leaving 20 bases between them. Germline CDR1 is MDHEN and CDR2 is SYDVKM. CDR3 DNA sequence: TGTGCCAGCAGTTCCAGGTTCAAAGGCGCCCTAAATGAAAAACTGTTTTTT. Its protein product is CASSSRFKGALNEKLFF.